The 25 T cell receptor beta chains in this list originate from one sample, sequenced in a study of early stage breast cancer tumors. TCRdb's copy holds only in-frame clones and misses some; the assay was immunoSEQ multiplex PCR. This sample carries tens of thousands of clones, approximately 90% of them seen once, and the ten largest clones take around 5%. Sample: blood. The receptor source for this set is a person between 70 and 80 years old with breast cancer.

The V and J genes are TRBV19 and TRBJ1-6; perhaps TRBD1 as D (6 bases). The V end lost 5 bases, the J end lost 2 bases, and 10 bases lay between the germline ends. This CDR3 is built from 15 residues. The germline gives CDR1 LNHDA, CDR2 SQIVND (reference sequence). The CDR3 nucleotides are TGTGCCAGTAGTGTCGGGACACCCTATAATTCACCCCTCCACTTT. Translating gives CASSVGTPYNSPLHF.

The chain combines TRBV28 with TRBJ2-3; 9 nucleotides line up with TRBD2. The CDR3 is 15 residues long. CDR1 and CDR2 from the germline V gene are MDHEN and SYDVKM. Germline trimming cut 6 bases from V and 8 bases from J; bases unmatched to any gene: 12. CDR3: CASSRRLAARVTQYF. DNA for the CDR3: TGTGCCAGCAGCCGTCGACTAGCGGCGCGGGTTACGCAGTATTTT.

V gene TRBV9 combines with J gene TRBJ2-1; tentative D call: TRBD1 (6 bases). V was pared by 4 bases and J by 7 bases, with 12 bases between. Germline V gene data show CDR1 as SGDLS and CDR2 as YYNGEE. The CDR3 is 13 amino acids. The chain's CDR3 is CASSPRTENEQFF. The CDR3 coding sequence is TGTGCCAGCAGCCCCCGGACAGAAAATGAGCAGTTCTTC.

This clone was seen a few times. This chain joins TRBV29-1 and TRBJ1-5; 10 nucleotides agree with TRBD1. In germline, CDR1 is SQVTM, CDR2 ANQGSEA. This CDR3 is built from 14 residues. V dropped 7 bases and J dropped 3; count of bases not matched to a gene: 6. The CDR3, as DNA: TGCAGCGCGGGGACAGGGGTGCCCAATCAGCCCCAGCATTTT. Translation gives CSAGTGVPNQPQHF.

The J gene is TRBJ2-3, the V gene TRBV2, with a possible D match to TRBD2 (7 bases). The CDR3 runs to 13 residues. V lost 6 bases, J lost 2 bases, and 9 bases lay in between. Germline V gene sequence: CDR1 SNHLY, CDR2 FYNNEI. The chain's CDR3 is CASRGGATDTQYF. Here the CDR3 DNA reads TGTGCCAGCAGAGGGGGGGCCACAGATACGCAGTATTTT.

This sequence joins TRBV10-3 and TRBJ2-6; D is unresolved. Germline CDR1 ENHRY, CDR2 SYGVKD. V lost 8 bases and J 2 bases, leaving 7 bases between the germline ends. This CDR3 is built from 13 residues. The CDR3 sequence: CAIEGAGANVLTF. The CDR3 region has the DNA TGTGCCATCGAAGGAGCTGGGGCCAACGTCCTGACTTTC.

The genes are TRBV19 and TRBJ1-1; unclear D gene. The CDR3 loop spans 15 amino acids. From germline, CDR1 is LNHDA and CDR2 SQIVND (reference sequence). V lost 7 bases and J lost 1, with 16 bases in between. CDR3 loop: CASTPTPRQNTEAFF. DNA of the CDR3: TGTGCCAGTACCCCCACTCCCAGACAGAACACTGAAGCTTTCTTT.

This clone has more than one count but fewer than ten. The sample carries other DNA sequences with the same CDR3. The chain has TRBV13 and TRBJ1-2; 9 positions agree with TRBD1. The germline CDR1 and CDR2 sequences are PRHDT and FYEKMQ (reference sequence). Trimming removed 5 bases from V and 3 bases from J; junction bases left unmatched: 4. CDR3 length equals 14 residues. CDR3 sequence (DNA): TGTGCCAGCAGCCCTCGACAGGGGGACTATGGCTACACCTTC. Protein product: CASSPRQGDYGYTF.

A single count supports this clone. V is TRBV5-1 and J is TRBJ1-1, with D possibly matching TRBD1 (6 bases). Trimming took 0 bases from V and 5 from J, leaving 14 bases between them. The CDR3 is 15 amino acids. Germline CDR1 reads SGHRS; CDR2 reads YFSETQ. This chain's CDR3 is CASSLEVRGGTEAFF. For the CDR3, the DNA is TGCGCCAGCAGCTTGGAGGTTAGGGGGGGGACTGAAGCTTTCTTT. Full variable domain (outside the CDR3, taken from reference TRBV5-1 and TRBJ1-1): KAGVTQTPRYLIKTRGQQVTLSCSPISGHRSVSWYQQTPGQGLQFLFEYFSETQRNKGNFPGRFSGRQFSNSRSEMNVSTLELGDSALYLCASSLEVRGGTEAFFGQGTRLTVV.

Of note for this clone: One end of the junction fails to match germline, which may point to a read error. The chain combines TRBV11-2 with TRBJ1-2, with 10 bases that match TRBD1. CDR1 and CDR2 from the germline V gene are SGHAT and FQNNGV. The CDR3 totals 13 residues. CDR3 loop: CASSSRDRGMWAF. CDR3 sequence (DNA): TGTGCCAGCAGCTCCCGGGACAGGGGAATGTGGGCCTTC.

CDR3 DNA: TGTGCCAGCAGCGTAAAGGGACTGGCGCGGTCTGATGAGCAGTTCTTC. It translates to CASSVKGLARSDEQFF. V is TRBV9 and J is TRBJ2-1; D is possibly TRBD2 (6 bases). Trimming cost V 1 base and J 8 bases, with 19 bases left between them. The germline V gene encodes CDR1 SGDLS and CDR2 YYNGEE. The CDR3 has 16 amino acids.

This chain uses TRBV4-1 with TRBJ1-2; a possible D gene is TRBD1 (5 bases). Trimming took off 0 bases at V and 1 base at J, with 12 bases between the two ends. The CDR3 has 16 residues. Germline lookup yields CDR1 MGHRA and CDR2 YSYEKL. The CDR3 protein is CASSQDGARLNYGYTF. The CDR3 DNA reads TGCGCCAGCAGCCAAGATGGGGCCAGACTTAACTATGGCTACACCTTC.

V is TRBV19 and J is TRBJ1-5; the match to TRBD1 covers 7 bases. The CDR3 has 16 amino acids. From germline, CDR1 is LNHDA and CDR2 SQIVND (reference sequence). V was clipped by 6 bases and J by 0 bases; unmatched bases: 8. The CDR3 bases are TGTGCCAGTAGATCCAACAGGGGCGTTAGCAATCAGCCCCAGCATTTT. The encoded protein is CASRSNRGVSNQPQHF.

The V call is TRBV5-1, the J call TRBJ2-1; TRBD2 agrees at 8 bases. V was clipped by 0 bases and J by 5 bases; unmatched bases: 7. Germline lookup yields CDR1 SGHRS and CDR2 YFSETQ. The CDR3 consists of 16 residues. The CDR3 bases are TGCGCCAGCAGCTTGGTGGGACTAGTAGGGAACAATGAGCAGTTCTTC. It is translated as CASSLVGLVGNNEQFF.

The genes are TRBV5-8 and TRBJ2-5, with a possible D match to TRBD1 (6 bases). V was cut by 4 bases and J by 4 bases, with 17 bases left in between. The CDR3 has 15 amino acids. The germline V gene encodes CDR1 SGHTS and CDR2 YDEGEE. The chain's CDR3 is CASSNWGPGAETQYF. The CDR3 DNA follows: TGTGCCAGCAGCAATTGGGGGCCAGGGGCAGAGACCCAGTACTTC.

V gene TRBV7-7 combines with J gene TRBJ2-5, with 10 bases lining up with TRBD2. CDR3 length equals 16 residues. J lost 5 bases, V lost 5 bases, and 11 bases had no gene match. Germline CDR1 and CDR2: SSHAT and FNYEAQ (reference sequence). The CDR3 nucleotides are TGTGCCAGCAGCGCCCCCAGCGGGGGGGCGCGGGAGACCCAGTACTTC. It is translated as CASSAPSGGARETQYF.

This clone was recorded only once. V is TRBV6-5 and J is TRBJ2-3; D perhaps matches TRBD2 (5 bases). Germline V gives CDR1 MNHEY, CDR2 SVGAGI. The CDR3 has 13 residues. V was cut by 8 bases and J by 1 base, with 10 bases left in between. The CDR3 DNA is TGTGCCAGCTTTCCCGGGGGCACAGATACGCAGTATTTT. It yields the protein CASFPGGTDTQYF.

The CDR3 region has the DNA TGTGCCAGTAGTAGAGGGGGAGGGGTTTCCTATGAGCAGTTCTTC. Protein: CASSRGGGVSYEQFF. This chain links TRBV19 with TRBJ2-1, with D perhaps matching TRBD2 (7 bases). The CDR3 contains 15 residues. Trimming removed 4 bases from V and 8 bases from J, with 18 bases in between. Germline CDR1 is LNHDA and CDR2 is SQIVND (reference sequence).

V and J are TRBV30 and TRBJ1-1, with D perhaps TRBD1 (6 bases). The CDR3 loop spans 13 amino acids. CDR1 is GTSNPN, CDR2 SVGIG, per germline (reference sequence). V was trimmed by 3 bases and J by 4 bases, leaving 12 bases between them. Written as DNA, the CDR3 is TGTGCCTGGAGCCTAAAAGGGGGCACTGAAGCTTTCTTT. This codes for CAWSLKGGTEAFF.

This chain links TRBV28 with TRBJ2-3; 8 bases line up with TRBD1. V lost 6 bases to trimming and J lost 3 bases; unmatched junction nucleotides: 5. The germline CDR1 and CDR2 sequences are MDHEN and SYDVKM. This CDR3 is 14 amino acids long. This chain's CDR3 is CASSDRGQTDTQYF. Here the CDR3 DNA reads TGTGCCAGCAGCGACAGGGGTCAAACAGATACGCAGTATTTT.

The CDR3 reads CAWSDFGGDEQYF. CDR3 nucleotides: TGTGCCTGGAGTGATTTTGGGGGGGACGAGCAGTACTTC. This chain links TRBV30 with TRBJ2-7, with 7 bases that match TRBD2. Per the germline V gene, CDR1 is GTSNPN and CDR2 is SVGIG (reference sequence). The CDR3 extends over 13 amino acids. V shed 1 base and J 5 bases; nucleotides not matched to a gene: 5. Variable domain in full (rest from reference TRBV30 and TRBJ2-7): SQTIHQWPATLVQPVGSPLSLECTVEGTSNPNLYWYRQAAGRGLQLLFYSVGIGQISSEVPQNLSASRPQDRQFILSSKKLLLSDSGFYLCAWSDFGGDEQYFGPGTRLTVT.

V gene TRBV27 combines with J gene TRBJ2-7, with D maybe TRBD2 (6 bases). Germline CDR1 and CDR2: MNHEY and SMNVEV (reference sequence). This CDR3 is 15 amino acids long. The germline V and J ends were trimmed by 5 bases and 3 bases, with 17 bases remaining between them. CDR3 sequence reads: CASSQSTGDFYEQYF. The CDR3 region has the DNA TGTGCCAGCAGTCAATCGACGGGGGACTTCTACGAGCAGTACTTC.

This chain connects TRBV27 to TRBJ2-7; no clear D. Germline V CDR1 and CDR2: MNHEY, SMNVEV (reference sequence). The CDR3 runs to 14 residues. The V end lost 4 bases, the J end lost 0 bases, and 10 bases lay between the germline ends. CDR3 region: CASSSLQFSYEQYF. The CDR3 DNA sequence: TGTGCCAGCAGTTCCCTACAGTTCTCCTACGAGCAGTACTTC.

This clone has just one count. V gene TRBV6-5 combines with J gene TRBJ2-5; D might be TRBD1 (6 bases). V was pared by 2 bases and J by 5 bases, with 12 bases between. Germline values: CDR1 MNHEY, CDR2 SVGAGI. This CDR3 is 14 amino acids long. In nucleotides, the CDR3 is TGTGCCAGCAGTTACCAACAGGGAACGGAGACCCAGTACTTC. Translating gives CASSYQQGTETQYF.

V usage is TRBV9 and J usage is TRBJ2-3; D unclear. From germline, CDR1 is SGDLS and CDR2 YYNGEE. Trimming removed 4 bases from V and 4 bases from J, with 4 bases in between. This CDR3 contains 11 residues. The CDR3 nucleotides are TGTGCCAGCAGCTTCTCAGATACGCAGTATTTT. Its protein product is CASSFSDTQYF.